These 15 T cell receptor beta chains came from one sample sequenced in a study of T-cell memory formation after mild COVID-19. TCRdb processed the 5' RACE reads anew with MiXCR; each CDR3 protein has one entry. The profile shows about 470,000 distinct CDR3 sequences, roughly 25% of them singletons. Specimen: PBMCs or a T cell subset sorted from them (not recorded which). These receptors were taken from an adult woman who had mild COVID-19 (a few samples of this study predate the infection). Cell type and time point are not known.

This clonotype was seen a few times. The V call is TRBV6-5, the J call TRBJ1-2; 9 bases line up with TRBD1. CDR3 length equals 16 residues. V shed 2 bases and J 3 bases; nucleotides not matched to a gene: 7. In germline, CDR1 is MNHEY, CDR2 SVGAGI. The CDR3 coding sequence is TGTGCCAGCAGTTACCGGACAGGGGATTTCGACTATGGCTACACCTTC. Translating gives CASSYRTGDFDYGYTF.

The chain carries TRBV27 and TRBJ2-3, with D possibly TRBD2 on 5 matching bases. Germline CDR1 reads MNHEY; CDR2 reads SMNVEV (reference sequence). The CDR3 loop spans 15 amino acids. The V end lost 6 bases, the J end lost 0 bases, and 13 bases lay between the germline ends. CDR3 residues: CASSMSGSSTDTQYF. In DNA, the CDR3 is TGTGCCAGCAGCATGAGCGGCTCTAGCACAGATACGCAGTATTTT.

V and J are TRBV6-2 or TRBV6-3 and TRBJ2-1; TRBD2 matches at 10 bases. Germline values: CDR1 MNHEY, CDR2 SVGEGT. After removal of 6 bases from V and 4 bases from J, the junction contained 9 bases not matched to a gene. This CDR3 has 16 residues. The CDR3 region is CASSELLAGTYNEQFF. In DNA, the CDR3 is TGTGCCAGCAGCGAATTACTAGCGGGAACTTACAATGAGCAGTTCTTC.

The V call is TRBV12-3 or TRBV12-4, the J call TRBJ2-1; 11 bases fit TRBD2. The CDR3 spans 16 residues. J was trimmed by 8 bases and V by 0 bases; bases with no gene match: 6. CDR3 residues: CASSLATSGNFDEQFF. Written as DNA, the CDR3 is TGTGCCAGCAGTTTAGCGACTAGCGGGAATTTCGATGAGCAGTTCTTC.

This clonotype was counted only a few times. V gene TRBV4-1 combines with J gene TRBJ2-1, with 7 bases matching TRBD1. CDR3 length equals 15 residues. V lost 1 base, J lost 8 bases, and 8 bases stayed unmatched. Germline lookup yields CDR1 MGHRA and CDR2 YSYEKL. The CDR3 region has the DNA TGCGCCAGCAGCCAAGGCTGGCGAGGGGGCGATGAGCAGTTCTTC. Protein sequence: CASSQGWRGGDEQFF.

This clonotype appeared a few times. This chain connects TRBV24-1 to TRBJ2-3; D not certain. The V gene lost 4 bases and the J gene lost 4 bases, with 14 bases spanning the gap. Germline loops: CDR1 KGHDR, CDR2 SFDVKD. The CDR3 runs to 15 residues. The CDR3 region is CATSDQGQAADTQYF. CDR3 in DNA: TGTGCCACCAGTGACCAAGGGCAGGCTGCAGATACGCAGTATTTT.

J is TRBJ2-2 and V is TRBV6-2 or TRBV6-3; D might be TRBD1 (6 bases). Germline-derived CDR1 and CDR2 are MNHEY and SVGEGT. The V end was cut by 6 bases, the J end by 4 bases, with 12 bases between. The CDR3 has 14 residues. The DNA for the CDR3 is TGTGCCAGCAGCCCCACAGGGTTCACCGGGGAGCTGTTTTTT. This codes for CASSPTGFTGELFF.

This clonotype was seen a handful of times. The rearrangement links TRBV25-1 to TRBJ2-7; a weak D match, TRBD1 (6 bases). Germline assignment: CDR1 MGHDK and CDR2 SYGVNS. The CDR3 is made up of 13 amino acids. The V gene lost 5 bases and the J gene lost 6 bases, with 14 bases spanning the gap. The CDR3 sequence: CASSKQGVREQYF. The CDR3 nucleotides are TGTGCCAGCAGTAAACAGGGAGTTCGCGAGCAGTACTTC.

This chain links TRBV19 with TRBJ2-2, with 8 bases matching TRBD1. CDR1 is LNHDA, CDR2 SQIVND, per germline (reference sequence). V shed 5 bases, J shed 1 base, and the junction held 3 bases outside the gene matches. The CDR3 has 15 amino acids. The chain's CDR3 is CASSPGQGNTGELFF. The CDR3 coding sequence is TGTGCCAGTAGTCCCGGACAGGGGAACACCGGGGAGCTGTTTTTT.

This clonotype was picked up a small number of times. J is TRBJ2-2 and V is TRBV7-2; 8 nucleotides agree with TRBD2. The CDR3 spans 16 residues. Losses at the gene ends were 5 bases for V and 2 bases for J; bases not matched to a gene: 7. Germline V gene sequence: CDR1 SGHTA, CDR2 FQGNSA. CDR3 nucleotide sequence: TGTGCCAGCAGCCGAGCACTAGCGGCTAACACCGGGGAGCTGTTTTTT. This translates into CASSRALAANTGELFF. The whole variable domain, remainder taken from reference TRBV7-2 and TRBJ2-2, is GAGVSQSPSNKVTEKGKDVELRCDPISGHTALYWYRQSLGQGLEFLIYFQGNSAPDKSGLPSDRFSAERTGGSVSTLTIQRTQQEDSAVYLCASSRALAANTGELFFGEGSRLTVL.

The sample holds a few counts of this clonotype. The chain has TRBV7-2 and TRBJ2-2; D gene unclear. Deletions cut 2 bases from V and 6 bases from J, with 4 bases between. CDR3 length equals 12 residues. The V gene's germline CDR1 is SGHTA and CDR2 FQGNSA. CDR3 region: CASSLKAGELFF. The CDR3 coding sequence is TGTGCCAGCAGCTTAAAAGCCGGGGAGCTGTTTTTT.

This clonotype was detected ten times or more. The gene calls are TRBV12-3 or TRBV12-4 and TRBJ2-1; D gene unclear. The CDR3 extends over 13 amino acids. V was clipped by 1 base and J by 9 bases, with 10 bases between them. CDR3 bases: TGTGCCAGCAGTTTAGTGGAGCGTTCTGAGCAGTTCTTC. This encodes CASSLVERSEQFF.

V gene TRBV28 combines with J gene TRBJ1-1; a weak D match, TRBD1 (6 bases). There are 14 residues in the CDR3. With 6 bases removed from V and 0 bases from J, the gap between germline ends came to 11 bases. Germline V gene lookup returns CDR1 MDHEN and CDR2 SYDVKM. The CDR3 is CASRLQGLNTEAFF. As DNA, the CDR3 is TGTGCCAGCAGGCTCCAGGGGTTGAACACTGAAGCTTTCTTT.

The chain uses TRBV20-1 and TRBJ1-2; D gene uncertain. The CDR3 length is 11 residues. CDR1 and CDR2 from the germline V gene are DFQATT and SNEGSKA (reference sequence). The V end lost 3 bases, the J end lost 8 bases, and 10 bases lay between the germline ends. The CDR3 is CSARMGGGYTF. CDR3 DNA sequence: TGCAGTGCTAGGATGGGCGGCGGCTACACCTTC.

This clonotype was seen a handful of times. This chain links TRBV7-8 with TRBJ2-4, with no clear D. This CDR3 is built from 16 residues. V was shortened by 5 bases and J by 1 base, with 15 bases between the two germline ends. The germline V gene has CDR1 SGHVS and CDR2 FQNEAQ. The CDR3 DNA is TGTGCCAGCAGCCCCTTTCCGGAAACGGCCAAAAACATTCAGTACTTC. Translating it yields CASSPFPETAKNIQYF.